The clone carrying this TCR beta chain has just a few counts. What it binds is not known. Preparation of the TCRbeta library involved a method that used unique molecular identifiers. Via MiXCR, TCRdb re-called the PCR reads, giving one row per CDR3 protein. The sample comprises hundreds of thousands of distinct CDR3 sequences, approximately 14% of which are singletons, and approximately 0.8% rests with the top ten. This specimen belongs to a study of T-cell reconstitution after alpha-beta-depleted transplantation in children. Notes on the study in general: T-cell numbers and diversity one year post-transplant derived largely from freshly generated T cells.

CDR3 length: 14 amino acids. Trimming removed 4 bases from V and 2 bases from J, with 14 bases in between. Germline V lookup: CDR1 DFQATT, CDR2 SNEGSKA (reference sequence). The chain joins TRBV20-1 to TRBJ2-5, with D possibly matching TRBD1 (6 bases). Source: PBMCs, taken before TCRalphabeta/CD19-depleted stem cell transplant. The TCR originated in a girl aged 2-10 years with congenital amegakaryocytic thrombocytopenia, due to receive a stem cell transplant. The CDR3 loop is CSAILGQRQETQYF. The CDR3 nucleotides read TGCAGTGCTATACTAGGACAGAGACAAGAGACCCAGTACTTC.